This record concerns one T cell receptor beta chain sequence. Its antigen is undetermined. A deep-level run was used for the assay. Sequenced by immunoSEQ multiplex PCR; TCRdb stores in-frame clones only, minus some. The table lists 2,500,000 or so clones, roughly 92% of them singletons. V trimming: 0 bases; J trimming: 10 bases; junction bases outside the gene matches: 12. The CDR3 covers 17 residues. Germline V CDR1 and CDR2: SEHNR, FQNEAQ (reference sequence). This entry is derived from a study of shared clonotypes between healthy human individuals. General study results and limits: Sorted-subset sequencing was shown by rarefaction to be incomplete despite large depth. In this cohort, only blood was sampled, and tissue repertoires likely differ.

The source of this sequence is a man younger than 30 in good health. This sequence joins TRBV7-9 and TRBJ2-1, with 10 bases aligning to TRBD1. The sequenced material came from naive CD4+ T cells sorted from blood. Documented subset: CD45RA+ positively selected. Written as DNA, the CDR3 is TGTGCCAGCAGCTTAGCGTGGAGACAGGGGGCTCTCGGGGAGCAGTTCTTC. This translates into CASSLAWRQGALGEQFF.